One TCR beta chain is described in this entry. Antigen: not known. This specimen comes from a study of regulatory T cells in long-lasting Graves disease. Study-wide results and limits: Persistent-disease Graves' patients showed less TCR diversity than new cases. Persistent disease preferred TRBV28, TRBJ1-2 and TRBJ2-5.

Building the TCR beta libraries relied on iRepertoire HTBI primers, and CDR3 regions underwent Arm-PCR. TCRdb re-called the multiplex PCR reads through MiXCR, storing one row per CDR3 protein. The sample lists more than 400,000 distinct CDR3 sequences, roughly 16% occurring once. Time point defined: newly diagnosed GD, antithyroid drugs for less than 3 months. The TCR library was made from RNA that had been extracted from PBMCs in TRIzol. As a group, patients came from one endocrinology department in Xi'an, China. CDR1 is LGHDT, CDR2 YNNKEL, per germline (reference sequence). This CDR3 contains 15 residues. These same data were also listed under a study on T cells in Graves' hyperthyroidism and ophthalmopathy. That study reports: When the TCR CDR3 underwent first-round RT-PCR, the HTBI primer set was used.

The genes are TRBV3-1 and TRBJ1-1, with D hard to call. The sequence derives from a man aged 40-50 years with Graves disease. This specimen was peripheral blood mononuclear cells (PBMCs), taken at new diagnosis, from a patient treated with antithyroid drugs. CDR3 amino acids: CGGSLGRDMNTEAFF. CDR3 DNA: TGTGGCGGTAGCCTAGGTCGGGATATGAACACTGAAGCTTTCTTT.